This T cell receptor (beta chain) derives from a study of cytotoxic CD8 clonotypes in ibrutinib-treated CLL. The table lists this clone with a count of one. Profiled with immunoSEQ multiplex PCR; TCRdb holds only in-frame clones, not every one. The sample includes hundreds of thousands of clones, 79% of them seen just once. CDR1 and CDR2 (germline): SGHRS, YFSETQ. The CDR3 has 16 residues. Trimming cost V 0 bases and J 4 bases, with 14 bases left between them. The sequences come from PBMCs, collected after 12 months of ibrutinib treatment. The rearrangement uses TRBV5-1 and TRBJ2-1; D unresolved. The receptor comes from a human donor with chronic lymphocytic leukemia. The CDR3 nucleotides are TGCGCCAGCAGCTTGGGAGGCCTTCCTCCTTACAATGAGCAGTTCTTC. Translation: CASSLGGLPPYNEQFF.